The clone carrying this TCR beta chain has at least ten counts. What it recognizes is unknown. TCRdb used MiXCR to reprocess the 5' RACE reads, holding one entry per CDR3 protein. The sample has about 250,000 distinct CDR3 sequences; about 8.3% are singletons. This sample is part of a study of identical twins. The V end lost 0 bases, the J end lost 1 base, and 10 bases lay between the germline ends. The CDR3 extends over 16 amino acids. Germline V gene lookup returns CDR1 LGHNA and CDR2 YSLEER. Study-level results: Part of the zero-insertion signal could reflect confounding by invariant MAIT and iNKT cells.

This same sample was also taken into another study, of yellow fever vaccine responses in identical twins.

The chain combines TRBV4-3 with TRBJ2-1; D is ambiguous. The receptor was derived from a woman under 30 in good health. The sample comprised CD8+ T cells sorted from blood. CDR3 nucleotide sequence: TGCGCCAGCAGCCAAGAAGTTGGCGGTTCCTACAATGAGCAGTTCTTC. It yields the protein CASSQEVGGSYNEQFF.